This TCR beta chain stems from a study of OX40 agonist ivuxolimab in advanced cancers. Method: immunoSEQ multiplex PCR; TCRdb's copy keeps in-frame clones and lacks some. The table lists 80,000 or so clones, 84% of them singletons, with 6.5% to 8.5% in the top ten. The specimen was CD4+ or CD8+ T cells sorted from blood, collected in a trial of the OX40 agonist ivuxolimab. This TCR was sampled from an adult with an advanced solid tumor such as melanoma, head and neck, liver or kidney cancer.

The CDR3 sequence is CASRGQGGPGNTIYF. The CDR3 DNA is TGTGCCAGCAGGGGGCAGGGTGGGCCTGGAAACACCATATATTTT. J is TRBJ1-3 and V is TRBV2; the D gene is possibly TRBD1 (5 bases). The CDR3 extends over 15 amino acids. The germline V and J ends were trimmed by 6 bases and 2 bases, with 14 bases remaining between them. Germline CDR1 reads SNHLY; CDR2 reads FYNNEI.